The 4 T cell receptor beta chains reported below all come from one sample, sequenced in a study of Tregs in tolerant kidney transplant recipients. The repertoire was sequenced with immunoSEQ multiplex PCR; TCRdb's copy has only in-frame clones and lacks some. The data show around 33,000 clones, and the top ten clones hold roughly an eighth. The sample consisted of CD8+ T cells from blood, taken before the transplant. These receptors all come from a human donor who received a combined kidney and bone marrow transplant.

Points on this clone: The read terminates 3 residues before the CDR3 end, so the remaining end is supplied by the germline J gene. This chain joins TRBV2 and TRBJ2-2, with 10 bases matching TRBD1. CDR3 size: 17 residues. V lost 4 bases and J lost 0; bases outside the gene matches: 5. CDR1 and CDR2 (germline): SNHLY, FYNNEI. The chain's CDR3 is CASSGDGQGANTGELFF. The sequenced CDR3 bases are TGTGCCAGCAGTGGGGACGGACAGGGGGCGAACACCGGGGAG.

Remarks on this clone: The read ends 3 residues before the CDR3 terminus; that terminus is restored from the germline J gene. The chain uses TRBV2 and TRBJ2-3, with TRBD1 matching over 7 bases. Germline loops: CDR1 SNHLY, CDR2 FYNNEI. The CDR3 has 15 amino acids. The J segment lost 0 bases and the V segment lost 6 bases, leaving 6 bases of the junction unmatched. The sequenced CDR3 bases are TGTGCCAGCAGCGTAGGACAGGTCAGCACAGATACG. It encodes CASSVGQVSTDT. The complete CDR3 sequence is CASSVGQVSTDTQYF.

With regard to this clone: The read ends 3 residues early relative to the CDR3; the germline J gene fills the gap. The chain is built from TRBV7-6 and TRBJ2-1, with D perhaps matching TRBD1 or TRBD2 (5 bases each). Germline CDR1 is SGHVS and CDR2 is FNYEAQ. The CDR3 consists of 16 residues. Trimming took 1 base from V and 7 from J, leaving 17 bases between them. The sequenced CDR3 bases are TGTGCCAGCAGCTTAGAGACACCTTTTGAGGGGAATGAG. Its protein product is CASSLETPFEGNE. The whole CDR3 sequence is CASSLETPFEGNEQFF. Variable domain in full (rest from reference TRBV7-6 and TRBJ2-1): GAGVSQSPRYKVTKRGQDVALRCDPISGHVSLYWYRQALGQGPEFLTYFNYEAQQDKSGLPNDRFSAERPEGSISTLTIQRTEQRDSAMYRCASSLETPFEGNEQFFGPGTRLTVL.

Worth noting for this clone: The missing CDR3 end, 3 residues past where the read stops, is filled in from the germline J gene. The chain joins TRBV5-5 to TRBJ1-2; 7 nucleotides align to TRBD1. Germline V gene data show CDR1 as SGHKS and CDR2 as YYEKEE (reference sequence). The CDR3 sequence is 15 residues long. The DNA read from the CDR3 is TGTGCCAGCAGCTTGGGACAGGGCATACTTCCCGGC. This sequence encodes CASSLGQGILPG. The complete CDR3 reads CASSLGQGILPGYTF.